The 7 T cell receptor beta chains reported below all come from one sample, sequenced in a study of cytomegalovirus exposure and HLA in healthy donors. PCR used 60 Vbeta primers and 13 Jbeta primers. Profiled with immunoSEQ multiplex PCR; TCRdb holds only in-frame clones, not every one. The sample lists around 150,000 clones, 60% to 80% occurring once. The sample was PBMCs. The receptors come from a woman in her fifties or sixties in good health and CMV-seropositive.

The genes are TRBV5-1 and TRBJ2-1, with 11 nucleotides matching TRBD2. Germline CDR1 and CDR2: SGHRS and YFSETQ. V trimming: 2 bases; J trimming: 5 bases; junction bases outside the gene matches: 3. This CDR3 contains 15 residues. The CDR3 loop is CASSFSGGANNEQFF. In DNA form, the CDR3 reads TGCGCCAGCAGCTTTAGCGGGGGGGCAAACAATGAGCAGTTCTTC.

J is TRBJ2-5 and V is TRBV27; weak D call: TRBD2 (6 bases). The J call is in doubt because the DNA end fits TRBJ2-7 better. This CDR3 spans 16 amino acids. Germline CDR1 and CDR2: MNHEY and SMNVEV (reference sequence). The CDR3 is CASSFSAGTLSYEQYF. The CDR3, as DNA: TGTGCCAGCAGTTTCTCGGCCGGGACTCTCTCCTACGAGCAGTACTTC.

The CDR3 DNA reads as TGCGCCAGCAGCTTACAGGGGGCGTTGTACGAGCAGTACTTC. Translated, it gives CASSLQGALYEQYF. This chain uses TRBV5-1 with TRBJ2-7, with 9 bases that match TRBD1. CDR3 length equals 14 residues. The V and J ends lost 2 bases and 4 bases, in that order; junction bases with no gene match: 4. Germline CDR1 is SGHRS and CDR2 is YFSETQ.

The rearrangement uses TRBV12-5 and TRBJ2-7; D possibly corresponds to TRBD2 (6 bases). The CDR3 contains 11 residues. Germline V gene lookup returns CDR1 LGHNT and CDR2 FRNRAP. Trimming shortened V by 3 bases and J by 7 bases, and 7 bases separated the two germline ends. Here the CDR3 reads CASGFGGEQYF. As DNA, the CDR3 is TGTGCTAGTGGTTTCGGAGGGGAGCAGTACTTC.

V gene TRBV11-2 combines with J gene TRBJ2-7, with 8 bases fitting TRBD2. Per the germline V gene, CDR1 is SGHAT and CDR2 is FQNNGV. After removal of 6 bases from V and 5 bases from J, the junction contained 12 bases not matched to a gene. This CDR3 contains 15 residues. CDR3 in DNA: TGTGCCAGCAGTTTTAGCGGGACCTTCCCTAACGAGCAGTACTTC. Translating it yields CASSFSGTFPNEQYF. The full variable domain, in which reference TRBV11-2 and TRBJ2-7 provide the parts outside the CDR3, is EAGVAQSPRYKIIEKRQSVAFWCNPISGHATLYWYQQILGQGPKLLIQFQNNGVVDDSQLPKDRFSAERLKGVDSTLKIQPAKLEDSAVYLCASSFSGTFPNEQYFGPGTRLTVT.

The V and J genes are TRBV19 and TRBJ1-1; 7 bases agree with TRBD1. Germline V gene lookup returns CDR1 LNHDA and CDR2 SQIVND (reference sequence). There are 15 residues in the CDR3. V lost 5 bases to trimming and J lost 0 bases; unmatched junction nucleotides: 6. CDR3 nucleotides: TGTGCCAGTAGTCCAAGGGACAGCCTGAACACTGAAGCTTTCTTT. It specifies CASSPRDSLNTEAFF. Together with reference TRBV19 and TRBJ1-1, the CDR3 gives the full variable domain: DGGITQSPKYLFRKEGQNVTLSCEQNLNHDAMYWYRQDPGQGLRLIYYSQIVNDFQKGDIAEGYSVSREKKESFPLTVTSAQKNPTAFYLCASSPRDSLNTEAFFGQGTRLTVV.

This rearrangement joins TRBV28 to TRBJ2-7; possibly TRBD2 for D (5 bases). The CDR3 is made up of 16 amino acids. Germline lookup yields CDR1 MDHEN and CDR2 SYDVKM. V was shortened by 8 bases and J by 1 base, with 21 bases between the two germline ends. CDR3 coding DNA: TGTGCCAGCGGCACAATATATACCCGCGGGTCCTACGAGCAGTACTTC. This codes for CASGTIYTRGSYEQYF.